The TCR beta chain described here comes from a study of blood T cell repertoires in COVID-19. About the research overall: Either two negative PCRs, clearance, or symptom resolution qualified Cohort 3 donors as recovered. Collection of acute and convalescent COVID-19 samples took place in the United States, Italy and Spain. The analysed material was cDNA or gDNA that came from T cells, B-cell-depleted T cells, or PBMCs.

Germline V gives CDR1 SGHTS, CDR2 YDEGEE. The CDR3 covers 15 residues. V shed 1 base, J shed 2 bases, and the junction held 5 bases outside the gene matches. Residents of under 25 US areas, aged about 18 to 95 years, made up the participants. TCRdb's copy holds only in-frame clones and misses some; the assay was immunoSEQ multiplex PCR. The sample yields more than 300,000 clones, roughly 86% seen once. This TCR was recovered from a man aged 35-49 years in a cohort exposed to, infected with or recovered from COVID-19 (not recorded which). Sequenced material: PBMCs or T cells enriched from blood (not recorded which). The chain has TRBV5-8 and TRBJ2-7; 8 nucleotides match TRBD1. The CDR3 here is CASSLTPGQAYEQYF. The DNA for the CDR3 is TGTGCCAGCAGCTTGACACCGGGACAGGCCTACGAGCAGTACTTC.